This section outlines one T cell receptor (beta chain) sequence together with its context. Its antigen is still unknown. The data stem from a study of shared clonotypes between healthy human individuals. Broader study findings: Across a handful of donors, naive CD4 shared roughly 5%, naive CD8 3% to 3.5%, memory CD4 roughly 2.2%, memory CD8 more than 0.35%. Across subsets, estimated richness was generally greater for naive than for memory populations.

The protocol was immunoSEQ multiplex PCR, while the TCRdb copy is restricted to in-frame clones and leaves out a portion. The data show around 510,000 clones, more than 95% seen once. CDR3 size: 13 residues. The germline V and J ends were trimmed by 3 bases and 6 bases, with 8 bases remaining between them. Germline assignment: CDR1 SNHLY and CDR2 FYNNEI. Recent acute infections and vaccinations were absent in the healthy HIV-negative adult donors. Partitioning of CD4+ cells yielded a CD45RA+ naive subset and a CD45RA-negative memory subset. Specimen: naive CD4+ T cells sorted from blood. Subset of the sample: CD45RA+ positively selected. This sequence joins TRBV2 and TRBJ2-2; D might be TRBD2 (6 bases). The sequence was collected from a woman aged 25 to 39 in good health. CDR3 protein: CASSDRRAGELFF. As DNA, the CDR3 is TGTGCCAGCAGTGATAGGAGGGCCGGGGAGCTGTTTTTT.